This TCR beta chain was obtained from a study of shared clonotypes between healthy human individuals. Regarding the study as a whole: Sequencing of the sorted subsets was shown by rarefaction to be incomplete despite large depth. Sharing across four donors was highest in naive CD4 (around 5%) and lowest in memory CD8 (roughly 0.4%). Clonotype sharing among donors was expected to depend on sequencing depth.

With respect to this clone: The antigen remains unidentified.

V was cut by 1 base and J by 2 bases, with 6 bases left in between. CDR1 and CDR2 (germline): SGHDT, YYEEEE. The CDR3 has 13 amino acids. The table came from immunoSEQ multiplex PCR; TCRdb's copy has only in-frame clones and leaves some out. The table shows about 1 million clones, with 60% to 80% occurring only once. The sample comprised memory CD4+ T cells sorted from blood. Documented subset: CD45RA-negative fraction. The TCR comes from a man aged 18-30 years in good health. The chain joins TRBV5-6 to TRBJ1-2; D unresolved. Written as DNA, the CDR3 is TGTGCCAGCAGCTTGAAATACAACTATGGCTACACCTTC. It encodes CASSLKYNYGYTF.